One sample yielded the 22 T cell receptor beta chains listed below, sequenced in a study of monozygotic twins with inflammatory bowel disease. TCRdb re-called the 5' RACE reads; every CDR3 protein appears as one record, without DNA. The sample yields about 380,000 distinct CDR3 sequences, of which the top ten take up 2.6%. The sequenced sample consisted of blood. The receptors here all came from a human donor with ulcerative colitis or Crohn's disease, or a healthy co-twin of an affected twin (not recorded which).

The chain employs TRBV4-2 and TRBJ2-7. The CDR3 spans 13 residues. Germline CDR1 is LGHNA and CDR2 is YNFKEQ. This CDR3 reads CASSQAGNYEQYF.

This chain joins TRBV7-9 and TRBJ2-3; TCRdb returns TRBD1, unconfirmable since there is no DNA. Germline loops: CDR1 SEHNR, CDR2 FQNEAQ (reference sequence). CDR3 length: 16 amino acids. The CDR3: CASSPRPRGSTDTQYF.

The CDR3 is CASSFGSGKGAQGQFF. The V and J genes are TRBV5-4 and TRBJ2-1; TCRdb calls TRBD1, which cannot be checked without DNA. The germline gives CDR1 SGHNT, CDR2 YYREEE (reference sequence). This CDR3 has 16 residues.

This chain's CDR3 is CASSQPRTGDLYNEQFF. The chain uses TRBV4-3 and TRBJ2-1; the D call from TCRdb, TRBD1, cannot be confirmed without DNA. Germline-derived CDR1 and CDR2 are LGHNA and YSLEER. The CDR3 length is 17 residues.

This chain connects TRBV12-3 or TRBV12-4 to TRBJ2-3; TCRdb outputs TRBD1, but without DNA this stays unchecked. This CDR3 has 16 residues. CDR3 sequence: CASSPLTGGNTDTQYF.

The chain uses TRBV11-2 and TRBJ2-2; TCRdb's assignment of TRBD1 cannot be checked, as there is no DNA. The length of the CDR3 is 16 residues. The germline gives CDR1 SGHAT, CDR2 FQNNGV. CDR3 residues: CASSLETGANTGELFF.

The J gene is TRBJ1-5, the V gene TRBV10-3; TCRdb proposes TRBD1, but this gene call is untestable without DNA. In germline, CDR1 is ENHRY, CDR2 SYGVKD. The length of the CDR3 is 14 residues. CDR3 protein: CAIRRDREGQPQHF.

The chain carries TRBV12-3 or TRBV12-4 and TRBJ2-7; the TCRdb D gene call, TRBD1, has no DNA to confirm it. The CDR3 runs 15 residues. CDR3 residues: CASRGTGGYSYEQYF.

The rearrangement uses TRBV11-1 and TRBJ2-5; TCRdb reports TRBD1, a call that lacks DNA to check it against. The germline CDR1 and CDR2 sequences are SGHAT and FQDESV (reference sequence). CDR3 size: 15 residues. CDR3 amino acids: CASSPTGALLETQYF.

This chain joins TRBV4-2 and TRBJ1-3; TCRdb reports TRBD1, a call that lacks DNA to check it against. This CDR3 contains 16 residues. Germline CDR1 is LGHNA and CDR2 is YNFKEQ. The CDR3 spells CASSQDRGYSGNTIYF.

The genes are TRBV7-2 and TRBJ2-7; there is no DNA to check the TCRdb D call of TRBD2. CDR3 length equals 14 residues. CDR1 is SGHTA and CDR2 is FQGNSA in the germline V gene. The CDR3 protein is CSSALGGSSYEQYF.

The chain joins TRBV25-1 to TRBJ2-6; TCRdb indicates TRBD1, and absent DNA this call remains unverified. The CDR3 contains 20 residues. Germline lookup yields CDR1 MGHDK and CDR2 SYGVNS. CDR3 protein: CASSDPRQGSGESGANVLTF.

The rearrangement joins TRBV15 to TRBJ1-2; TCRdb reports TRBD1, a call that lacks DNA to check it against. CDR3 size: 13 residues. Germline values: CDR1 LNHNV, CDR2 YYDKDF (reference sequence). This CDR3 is CATSSDLARGYTF. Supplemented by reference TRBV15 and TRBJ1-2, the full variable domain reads DAMVIQNPRYQVTQFGKPVTLSCSQTLNHNVMYWYQQKSSQAPKLLFHYYDKDFNNEADTPDNFQSRRPNTSFCFLDIRSPGLGDTAMYLCATSSDLARGYTFGSGTRLTVV.

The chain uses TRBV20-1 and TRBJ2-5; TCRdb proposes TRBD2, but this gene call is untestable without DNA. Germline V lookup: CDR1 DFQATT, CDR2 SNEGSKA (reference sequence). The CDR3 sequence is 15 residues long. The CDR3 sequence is CSARTPLAGKETQYF.

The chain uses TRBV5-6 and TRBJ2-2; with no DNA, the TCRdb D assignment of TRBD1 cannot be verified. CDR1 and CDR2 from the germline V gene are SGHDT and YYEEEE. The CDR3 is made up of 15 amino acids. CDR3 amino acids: CASKRRRVLPGELFF.

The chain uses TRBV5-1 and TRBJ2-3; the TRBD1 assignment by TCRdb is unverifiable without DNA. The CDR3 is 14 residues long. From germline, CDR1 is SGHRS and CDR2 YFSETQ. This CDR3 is CASTVGGSTDTQYF. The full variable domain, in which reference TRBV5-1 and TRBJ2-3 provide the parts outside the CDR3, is KAGVTQTPRYLIKTRGQQVTLSCSPISGHRSVSWYQQTPGQGLQFLFEYFSETQRNKGNFPGRFSGRQFSNSRSEMNVSTLELGDSALYLCASTVGGSTDTQYFGPGTRLTVL.

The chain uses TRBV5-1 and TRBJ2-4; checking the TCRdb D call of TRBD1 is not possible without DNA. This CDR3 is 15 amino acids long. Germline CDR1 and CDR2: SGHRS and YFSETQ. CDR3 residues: CASSLVAGGLNIQYF.

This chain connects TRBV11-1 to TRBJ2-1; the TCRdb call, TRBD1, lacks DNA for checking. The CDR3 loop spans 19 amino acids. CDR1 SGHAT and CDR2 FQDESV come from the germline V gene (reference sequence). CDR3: CASSLGPGTGGSPYNEQFF.

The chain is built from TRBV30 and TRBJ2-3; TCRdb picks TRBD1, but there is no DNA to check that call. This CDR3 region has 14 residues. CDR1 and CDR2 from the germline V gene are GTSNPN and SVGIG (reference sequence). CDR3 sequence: CAWSIGGFTDTQYF.

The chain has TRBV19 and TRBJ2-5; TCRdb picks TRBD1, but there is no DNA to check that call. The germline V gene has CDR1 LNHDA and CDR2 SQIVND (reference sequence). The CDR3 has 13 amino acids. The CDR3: CASSIVQGETQYF. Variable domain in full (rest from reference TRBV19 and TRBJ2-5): DGGITQSPKYLFRKEGQNVTLSCEQNLNHDAMYWYRQDPGQGLRLIYYSQIVNDFQKGDIAEGYSVSREKKESFPLTVTSAQKNPTAFYLCASSIVQGETQYFGPGTRLLVL.

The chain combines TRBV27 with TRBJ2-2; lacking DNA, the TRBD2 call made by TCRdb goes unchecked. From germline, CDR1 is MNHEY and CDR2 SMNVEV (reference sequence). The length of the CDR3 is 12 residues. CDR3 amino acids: CASRLASGELFF.

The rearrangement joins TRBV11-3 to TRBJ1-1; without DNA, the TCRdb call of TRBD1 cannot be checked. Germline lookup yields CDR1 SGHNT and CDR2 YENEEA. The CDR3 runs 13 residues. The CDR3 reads CASSVRQNIAAFF.